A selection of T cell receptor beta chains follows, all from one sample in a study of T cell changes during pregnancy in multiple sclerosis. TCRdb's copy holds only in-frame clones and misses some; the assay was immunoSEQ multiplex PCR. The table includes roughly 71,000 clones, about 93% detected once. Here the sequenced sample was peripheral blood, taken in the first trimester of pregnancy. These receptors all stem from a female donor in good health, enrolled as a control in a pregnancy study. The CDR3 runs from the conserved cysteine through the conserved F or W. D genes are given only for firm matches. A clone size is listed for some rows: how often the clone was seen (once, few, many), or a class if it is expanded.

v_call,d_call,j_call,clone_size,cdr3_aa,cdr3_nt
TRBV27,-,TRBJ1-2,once,CASSFLPLPGTRGYTF,TGTGCCAGCAGTTTCCTTCCCCTGCCCGGGACTCGTGGCTACACCTTC
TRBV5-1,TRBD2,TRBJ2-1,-,CASIPGAGVYNEQFF,TGCGCCAGCATTCCCGGGGCGGGGGTATACAATGAGCAGTTCTTC
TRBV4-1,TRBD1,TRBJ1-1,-,CASSQGQGAGAEAFF,TGCGCCAGCAGCCAAGGTCAGGGGGCAGGCGCTGAAGCTTTCTTT
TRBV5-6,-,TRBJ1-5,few,CASSLGGDSNQPQHF,TGTGCCAGCAGCTTGGGGGGGGATAGCAATCAGCCCCAGCATTTT
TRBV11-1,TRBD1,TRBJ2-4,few,CASSLAMDRAGAKNIQYF,TGTGCCAGCAGCTTAGCAATGGACAGGGCGGGAGCCAAAAACATTCAGTACTTC
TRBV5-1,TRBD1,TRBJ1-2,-,CASSFSGQGIYGYTF,TGCGCCAGCAGCTTCTCAGGACAGGGGATATATGGCTACACCTTC
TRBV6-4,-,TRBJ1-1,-,CAINGRWETEAFF,TGTGCCATCAACGGGAGATGGGAGACTGAAGCTTTCTTT
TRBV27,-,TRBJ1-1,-,CASKDRTMNTEAFF,TGTGCCAGTAAAGACAGGACCATGAACACTGAAGCTTTCTTT
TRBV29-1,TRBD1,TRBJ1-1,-,CSAGQGENTEAFF,TGCAGCGCTGGACAGGGGGAGAACACTGAAGCTTTCTTT
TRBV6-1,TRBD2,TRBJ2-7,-,CASSGGLGGWEQYF,TGTGCCAGCAGTGGGGGTTTGGGGGGGTGGGAGCAGTACTTC
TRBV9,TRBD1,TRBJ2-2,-,CASSAPRDRGDTGELFF,TGTGCCAGCAGCGCCCCCCGGGACAGGGGTGACACCGGGGAGCTGTTTTTT
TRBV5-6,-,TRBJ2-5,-,CASSLVLETQYF,TGTGCCAGCAGCTTGGTATTGGAGACCCAGTACTTC
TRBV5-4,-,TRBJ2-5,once,CASSLDLRDQETQYF,TGTGCCAGCAGCTTGGATCTGAGGGATCAAGAGACCCAGTACTTC
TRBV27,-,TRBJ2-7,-,CASQRLAYEQYF,TGTGCCAGCCAGCGACTAGCCTACGAGCAGTACTTC
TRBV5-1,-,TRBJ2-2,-,CASSLREVVTGELFF,TGCGCCAGCAGCTTGAGGGAGGTGGTAACCGGGGAGCTGTTTTTT
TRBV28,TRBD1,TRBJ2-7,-,CASSPPTGSSKEQYF,TGTGCCAGCAGTCCCCCGACAGGGTCCTCCAAAGAGCAGTACTTC
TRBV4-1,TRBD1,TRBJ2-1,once,CASSRGSGQGYFNEQFF,TGCGCCAGCAGCCGGGGTTCGGGACAGGGATATTTCAATGAGCAGTTCTTC
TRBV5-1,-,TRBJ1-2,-,CASSLGQYRVDGYTF,TGCGCCAGCAGCTTGGGCCAATACAGGGTCGATGGCTACACCTTC
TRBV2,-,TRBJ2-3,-,CASSDRGPTSTDTQYF,TGTGCCAGCAGTGATAGGGGCCCCACTAGCACAGATACGCAGTATTTT
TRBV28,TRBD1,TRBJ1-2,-,CASSLAPSGQGSSYGYTF,TGTGCCAGCAGTCTGGCCCCTTCCGGACAGGGTTCGAGCTATGGCTACACCTTC
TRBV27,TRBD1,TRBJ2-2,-,CASRGTGFDTGELFF,TGTGCCAGCAGGGGGACAGGATTTGACACCGGGGAGCTGTTTTTT